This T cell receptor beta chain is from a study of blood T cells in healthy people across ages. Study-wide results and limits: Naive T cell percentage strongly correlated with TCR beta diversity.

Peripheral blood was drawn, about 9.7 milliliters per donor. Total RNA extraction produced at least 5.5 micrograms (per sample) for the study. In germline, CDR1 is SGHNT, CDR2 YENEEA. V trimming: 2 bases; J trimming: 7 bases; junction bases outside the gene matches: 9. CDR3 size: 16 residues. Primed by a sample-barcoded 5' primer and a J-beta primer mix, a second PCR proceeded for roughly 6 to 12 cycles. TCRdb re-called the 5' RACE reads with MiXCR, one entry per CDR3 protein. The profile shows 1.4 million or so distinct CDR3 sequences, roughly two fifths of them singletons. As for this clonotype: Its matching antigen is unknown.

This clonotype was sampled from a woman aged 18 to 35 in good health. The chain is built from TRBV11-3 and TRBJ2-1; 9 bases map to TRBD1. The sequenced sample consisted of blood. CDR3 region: CASSLRPGQGKNEQFF. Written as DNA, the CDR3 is TGTGCCAGCAGCTTAAGGCCGGGACAGGGAAAGAATGAGCAGTTCTTC. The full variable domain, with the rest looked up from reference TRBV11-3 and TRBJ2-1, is EAGVVQSPRYKIIEKKQPVAFWCNPISGHNTLYWYLQNLGQGPELLIRYENEEAVDDSQLPKDRFSAERLKGVDSTLKIQPAELGDSAVYLCASSLRPGQGKNEQFFGPGTRLTVL.